This TCR beta chain originates from a study of Ad26.COV2.S vaccination and SARS-CoV-2 variants (dated by TCRdb to the early 2020s). Study-wide context: Donors in the vaccine arm were drawn from COV1001, a phase I-IIa trial of Ad26.COV2.S in healthy adults that was multicentre, randomized, double-blind and placebo-controlled. The TCR-sequenced set comprised roughly 30 samples: roughly 19 Ad26.COV2.S vaccine recipients, 5 placebo recipients and 8 SARS-CoV-2 convalescent individuals. Sequencing of the TCRbeta repertoire served to evaluate the specificity and breadth of SARS-CoV-2-reactive T cell receptors following Ad26.COV2.S vaccination. Trial participants were randomized into five groups of five, in which low-dose or high-dose Ad26.COV2.S was given once or twice, or placebo was given on both occasions. Ad26.COV2.S was administered intramuscularly at a dose of 5x10^10 or 1x10^11 viral particles, either as one shot or as two shots given 56 days apart. Blinding of investigators to trial group allocation was maintained during experiments and outcome assessment.

Worth noting for this clone: Its antigen remains undetermined. One base away there is no much larger clone; base qualities are not given.

In light of the paper, this sample's treatment or condition label describes: 15 to 20 received Ad26.COV2.S at low or high dose, single or two shots; roughly five received placebo; per-sample allocation not given. For vaccine and placebo recipients, repertoires were sequenced using samples collected on day 63 after the first injection. In Cohort 1b, 20 to 25 adults aged 18-55 years were enrolled at a single site in Boston, USA, between 29 July and 7 August 2020. Ad26.COV2.S was a replication-incompetent adenovirus type 26 vector that expressed a prefusion-stabilized SARS-CoV-2 spike protein derived from the original Wuhan strain. Looking up the germline V gene yields CDR1 SGHRS and CDR2 YFSETQ. The CDR3 runs 15 residues from the cysteine to the phenylalanine. The DNA shown is the 45-base CDR3, in frame from base 1. Unmatched junction bases come to 5, with V trimmed by 0 bases and J by 7 bases. The immunoSEQ Assay was used to sequence TCRbeta CDR3 regions. After extraction, genomic DNA underwent amplification by bias-controlled multiplex PCR, followed by high-throughput sequencing. The authors' analysis ran thus. To quantify the absolute abundance of every unique TCRbeta CDR3 region, sequences were collapsed and filtered. T cell fraction was estimated by normalizing TCRbeta template counts to usable DNA, which was measured by amplifying reference genes present in all nucleated cells. Repertoire TCRs were annotated as SARS-CoV-2-specific by exact matching of V gene, CDR3 amino acid sequence and J gene to a known reactive TCR set. The reference SARS-CoV-2 TCR set was derived from MIRA and filtered for enrichment in COVID-19-positive ImmuneCODE repertoires, a step that removed public or cross-reactive TCRs. Drawing on the MIRA antigens, annotated TCRs were analysed further at the level of specific ORF or position within ORF. Breadth was defined as the number of annotated unique rearrangements divided by the total number of unique productive rearrangements, and depth was defined as the summed frequency of the annotated unique rearrangements. Group comparisons of TCR breadth used two-sided Wilcoxon rank-sum tests. TCRdb provides this immuneACCESS table in a form limited to in-frame rearrangements. Some clones are lacking; in checked studies, under half of them reflect an unresolved V gene, and why the rest are absent is not known. The V and J calls and clone size were taken over from that table, and D and trimming were inferred from the DNA. This sample has more than 300,000 clones in its table, and around 89% of those were observed once. In total, the top ten clones hold 5% of the sample.

What the research found in general, with its limitations: It was noted by the authors that total T cell responses may have been underestimated by the TCR breadth and depth analyses. The study lacked the statistical power to compare responses across vaccine doses or regimens. Compared with placebo recipients, Ad26.COV2.S recipients showed higher spike-specific TCR breadth (P = 0.0014). Vaccine and placebo recipients had comparable non-spike TCR breadth, which fits with the vaccine containing only spike. Substantial breadth of spike-specific CD8+ and CD4+ T cell responses was reported after vaccination.

The material was peripheral blood, obtained in a trial of Ad26.COV2.S vaccine versus placebo. This chain is built from TRBV5-1 and TRBJ1-4, with 8 bases matching TRBD1. This sequence originates from a person aged 18-60 years who received the Ad26.COV2.S COVID-19 vaccine or a placebo. The nucleotides are TGCGCCAGCAGCTTGGATGGACAGGGAAGTGAAAAACTGTTTTTT. Protein translation: CASSLDGQGSEKLFF.